Presented here are 7 T cell receptor beta chains from one specimen sequenced in a study of Graves' ophthalmopathy and Graves' hyperthyroidism. Amplifying from RNA transcripts, the study obtained TCR beta CDR3 regions. A first-round RT-PCR used HTBI primers, followed by a second-round multiplex PCR. TCRdb reprocessed the multiplex PCR reads via MiXCR and lists one record per CDR3 protein. The profile shows just over 600,000 distinct CDR3 sequences, 22% of them singletons. The sequencing input was peripheral blood. The source is a woman between 18 and 29 years old with stable Graves' hyperthyroidism. Some clones in this sample may be carry-over from other donors' samples.

The table lists this clonotype with many counts. This sequence joins TRBV15 and TRBJ2-5; perhaps TRBD2 as D (5 bases). V lost 5 bases, J lost 4 bases, and 14 bases lay in between. Germline V CDR1 and CDR2: LNHNV, YYDKDF (reference sequence). This CDR3 is built from 14 residues. The CDR3 is CATSPRPGLETQYF. The DNA for the CDR3 is TGTGCCACCAGCCCCCGGCCGGGGTTAGAGACCCAGTACTTC.

This clonotype was picked up many times. The CDR3 is CASSYPSLGGTYEQYF. The CDR3 bases are TGTGCCAGCAGTTATCCTAGCTTGGGGGGAACCTACGAGCAGTACTTC. The chain combines TRBV28 with TRBJ2-7, with D possibly being TRBD2 (6 bases). V lost 4 bases and J 2 bases, leaving 18 bases between the germline ends. The CDR3 is made up of 16 amino acids. Germline V gene sequence: CDR1 MDHEN, CDR2 SYDVKM. The complete variable domain, with remaining parts taken from reference TRBV28 and TRBJ2-7, reads DVKVTQSSRYLVKRTGEKVFLECVQDMDHENMFWYRQDPGLGLRLIYFSYDVKMKEKGDIPEGYSVSREKKERFSLILESASTNQTSMYLCASSYPSLGGTYEQYFGPGTRLTVT.

In its sample, this clonotype was seen many times. The V call is TRBV11-2, the J call TRBJ2-5; D remains ambiguous. The CDR3 has 12 amino acids. Looked up from germline, CDR1 is SGHAT and CDR2 is FQNNGV. Between the trimmed V and J ends, which lost 3 bases and 5 bases, there was a span of 7 bases. The CDR3 region has the DNA TGTGCCAGCAGCTTGCTTCCCGAGACCCAGTACTTC. This translates into CASSLLPETQYF.

This clonotype was counted many times. The chain has TRBV12-3 or TRBV12-4 and TRBJ2-7; TRBD2 might be the D (5 bases). The CDR3 sequence is 14 residues long. V lost 6 bases and J lost 1, with 13 bases in between. The CDR3 bases are TGTGCCAGCAGACGGGAAAAAGGTTCCTACGAGCAGTACTTC. Amino acids: CASRREKGSYEQYF.

This clonotype appeared many times. The V call is TRBV12-3 or TRBV12-4, the J call TRBJ2-5, with 9 bases aligning to TRBD2. Trimming at V came to 3 bases and at J to 5 bases, leaving 13 bases not matched to a gene. This CDR3 is 17 amino acids long. This CDR3 reads CASSFRLSGGLAETQYF. CDR3 in DNA: TGTGCCAGCAGTTTCCGGCTCAGCGGGGGGTTGGCGGAGACCCAGTACTTC.

This chain links TRBV28 with TRBJ2-5, with a possible D match to TRBD2 (5 bases). The V end lost 2 bases, the J end lost 1 base, and 11 bases lay between the germline ends. Germline lookup yields CDR1 MDHEN and CDR2 SYDVKM. The CDR3 is 15 amino acids. CDR3 nucleotides: TGTGCCAGCAGTTTAGATGAGGGAGCCCAAGAGACCCAGTACTTC. Protein: CASSLDEGAQETQYF.

This clonotype was picked up many times. CDR3 sequence: CATGGSLEESYEQYF. In DNA form, the CDR3 reads TGTGCCACAGGGGGGTCCCTTGAGGAATCCTACGAGCAGTACTTC. The chain couples TRBV10-3 to TRBJ2-7; a possible D gene is TRBD1 (7 bases). Germline V lookup: CDR1 ENHRY, CDR2 SYGVKD. V was trimmed by 10 bases and J by 1 base, leaving 20 bases between them. The length of the CDR3 is 15 residues.